This T cell receptor beta chain was identified during a study of cytomegalovirus exposure and HLA in healthy donors. The overall study: A prior analysis found some 110 million unique TCR beta sequences from around 200 million T cells.

Germline CDR1 SEHNR, CDR2 FQNEAQ (reference sequence). The trim removed 5 bases at V and 10 bases at J, leaving 8 bases unmatched. The CDR3 length is 13 residues. The PCR used 60 Vbeta and 13 Jbeta primers. Measured with immunoSEQ multiplex PCR; TCRdb has only the in-frame clones, and not every one. Its clone listing holds some 150,000 clones. The chain uses TRBV7-9 and TRBJ2-1; 7 nucleotides align to TRBD2. The specimen sequenced was PBMCs. The TCR comes from a woman aged 18 to 35 in good health and CMV-seronegative. This CDR3 reads CASSQYDGGEQFF. The CDR3 coding sequence is TGTGCCAGCAGCCAATACGACGGGGGGGAGCAGTTCTTC.